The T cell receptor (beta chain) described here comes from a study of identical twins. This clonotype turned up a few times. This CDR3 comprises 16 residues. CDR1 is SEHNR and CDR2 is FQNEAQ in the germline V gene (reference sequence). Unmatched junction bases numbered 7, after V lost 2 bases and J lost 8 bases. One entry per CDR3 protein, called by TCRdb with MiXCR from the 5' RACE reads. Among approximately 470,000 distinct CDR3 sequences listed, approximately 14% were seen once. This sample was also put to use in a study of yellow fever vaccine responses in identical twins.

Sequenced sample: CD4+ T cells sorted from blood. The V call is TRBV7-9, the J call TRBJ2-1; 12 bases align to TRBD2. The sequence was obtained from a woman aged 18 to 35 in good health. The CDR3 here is CASSLFLAGGPDEQFF. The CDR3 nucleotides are TGTGCCAGCAGCTTATTCCTAGCGGGGGGGCCTGATGAGCAGTTCTTC.